The entry below describes one T cell receptor beta chain. Antigen unknown. The data originate from a study of regulatory and conventional T cells in RAG deficiency. Whole-study findings and limits: In Omenn syndrome, Treg and Tconv repertoires overlapped >85%. Omenn CD25-high CD127-low cells may be activated cells, not true Tregs. Shannon entropy fell and Simpson indices rose in RAG-deficient patients.

The CDR3 has 15 amino acids. CDR1 is LGHNT, CDR2 FRNRAP, per germline. Trimming took 2 bases from V and 4 from J, leaving 14 bases between them. Conventional CD4+ T cells were sorted from blood as CD25-low CD127-high cells. Method: immunoSEQ multiplex PCR; TCRdb's copy keeps in-frame clones and lacks some. The profile shows 10,000 to 15,000 clones, approximately 93% of them singletons. The data also belong to a second study, concerning regulatory T cells. Turning to that study: The PCR used 52 TRBV and 13 TRBJ primers. Patient repertoires had restricted TRB V-J pairs and skewed V and J usage, most in Tregs.

The sequence came from a human donor in good health. Sample: CD4+ effector T cells sorted from blood. This rearrangement joins TRBV12-5 to TRBJ1-2; D may be TRBD1 (5 bases). The CDR3 sequence is CASGLFRTPTYGYTF. The CDR3 DNA sequence: TGTGCTAGTGGTTTGTTTAGGACACCTACCTATGGCTACACCTTC.